This T cell receptor (beta chain) derives from a study of blood T cell repertoires in COVID-19. This CDR3 region has 14 residues. The ends lost 3 bases at V and 7 bases at J; junction bases unmatched: 7. Germline loops: CDR1 SGHRS, CDR2 YFSETQ. Data came from immunoSEQ multiplex PCR; TCRdb stores just in-frame clones and leaves some out. Altogether roughly 70,000 clones are present, around 93% being singletons, with the ten largest covering 4.5% to 6%. The chain is built from TRBV5-1 and TRBJ2-7; 10 bases align to TRBD1. The clonotype comes from a woman in her fifties or sixties with active COVID-19. Input material: peripheral blood. The CDR3 region is CASSSRDRGIEQYF. The DNA for the CDR3 is TGCGCCAGCAGCTCACGGGACAGGGGAATTGAGCAGTACTTC.